This TCR beta chain comes out of a study of shared clonotypes between healthy human individuals. Findings and caveats of the study: Depth of sequencing was expected to influence donor clonotype sharing. There were few donors, and this limited the genetic and exposure-history diversity represented.

As concerns this clone: What it recognizes is unknown.

The germline CDR1 and CDR2 sequences are SGHRS and YFSETQ. CDR3 length: 15 residues. The ends were cut back, 4 bases at V and 5 bases at J, with 19 bases in the middle. This table comes from immunoSEQ multiplex PCR, and its TCRdb copy is limited to in-frame clones, with some not included. The profile shows 1.5 million to 2.5 million clones, around 96% of them singletons. Naive CD8 cells lacked CD45RO and underwent positive selection for CCR7, leaving out terminally differentiated effector memory CD45RA+ cells. J is TRBJ2-7 and V is TRBV5-1; D perhaps matches TRBD1 (6 bases). This clonotype was sampled from a man younger than 30 in good health. The sequencing input was naive CD8+ T cells sorted from blood. CDR3 sequence reads: CASSPIRGYLDEQYF. CDR3 bases: TGCGCCAGCAGCCCGATCAGGGGATATCTGGACGAGCAGTACTTC.